This TCR beta chain was obtained from a study of naive and memory T cell subsets. Study results and caveats: This RNA-based method may be sensitive to activation-related transcript changes.

Amplification of ligated cDNA took four PCR rounds with SP2 and nested alpha and beta constant primers. Via MiXCR, TCRdb re-called the 5' RACE reads, giving one row per CDR3 protein. Of tens of thousands of distinct CDR3 sequences in the sample, 5.5% to 8.5% were seen once. This clonotype was picked up a small number of times. Its target is unknown. The CDR3 consists of 15 residues. Germline lookup yields CDR1 MNHEY and CDR2 SVGEGT. Trimming shortened V by 2 bases and J by 3 bases, and 12 bases separated the two germline ends. TCR cDNA received a 3' ligated oligonucleotide that carried a UMI. Whole-blood samples were around 2.5 ml of peripheral blood from healthy adult volunteers.

The V gene is TRBV6-2 or TRBV6-3, the J gene TRBJ2-3; D is possibly TRBD2 (7 bases). This TCR was recovered from a male donor in good health. The DNA of the CDR3 is TGTGCCAGCAGTTACGGGGGGGCGCCTACAGATACGCAGTATTTT. It codes for CASSYGGAPTDTQYF.